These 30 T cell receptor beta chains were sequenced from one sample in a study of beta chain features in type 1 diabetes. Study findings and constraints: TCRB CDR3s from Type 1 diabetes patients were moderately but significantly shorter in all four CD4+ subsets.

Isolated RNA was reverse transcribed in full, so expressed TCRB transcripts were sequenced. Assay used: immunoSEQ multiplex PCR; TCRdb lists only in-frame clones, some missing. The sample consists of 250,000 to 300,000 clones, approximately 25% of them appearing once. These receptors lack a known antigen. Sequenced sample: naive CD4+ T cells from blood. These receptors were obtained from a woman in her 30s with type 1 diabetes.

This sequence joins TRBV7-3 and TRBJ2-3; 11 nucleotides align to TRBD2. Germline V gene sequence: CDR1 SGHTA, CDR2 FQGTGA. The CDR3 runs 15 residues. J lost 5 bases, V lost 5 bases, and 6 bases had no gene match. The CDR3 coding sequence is TGTGCCAGCAGCCAAGGACTAGCGGGTATAGATACGCAGTATTTT. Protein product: CASSQGLAGIDTQYF.

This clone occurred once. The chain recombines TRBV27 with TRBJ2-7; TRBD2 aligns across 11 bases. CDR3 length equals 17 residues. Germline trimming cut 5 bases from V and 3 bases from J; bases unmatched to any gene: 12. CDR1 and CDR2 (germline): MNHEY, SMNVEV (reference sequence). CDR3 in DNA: TGTGCCAGCAGTCGGATTTTTCCTAGCGGGAGGAGCTACGAGCAGTACTTC. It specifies CASSRIFPSGRSYEQYF.

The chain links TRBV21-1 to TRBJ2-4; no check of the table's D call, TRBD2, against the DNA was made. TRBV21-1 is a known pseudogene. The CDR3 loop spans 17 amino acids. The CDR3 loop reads CASSKKGGPLAKNIQYF. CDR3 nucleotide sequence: TGTGCCAGCAGCAAAAAGGGCGGGCCATTAGCCAAAAACATTCAGTACTTC.

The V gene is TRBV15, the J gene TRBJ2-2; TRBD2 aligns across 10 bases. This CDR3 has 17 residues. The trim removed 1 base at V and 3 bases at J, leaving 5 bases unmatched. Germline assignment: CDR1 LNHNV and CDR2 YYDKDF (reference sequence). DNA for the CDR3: TGTGCCACCAGCAGAGGAAGCGGGAGGGGTGACACCGGGGAGCTGTTTTTT. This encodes CATSRGSGRGDTGELFF.

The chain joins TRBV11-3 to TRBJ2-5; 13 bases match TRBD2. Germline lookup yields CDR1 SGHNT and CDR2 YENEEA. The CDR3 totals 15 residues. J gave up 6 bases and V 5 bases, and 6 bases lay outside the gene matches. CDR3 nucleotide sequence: TGTGCCAGCAGCGAAGGGACTAGCGGGATGAAGACCCAGTACTTC. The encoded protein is CASSEGTSGMKTQYF.

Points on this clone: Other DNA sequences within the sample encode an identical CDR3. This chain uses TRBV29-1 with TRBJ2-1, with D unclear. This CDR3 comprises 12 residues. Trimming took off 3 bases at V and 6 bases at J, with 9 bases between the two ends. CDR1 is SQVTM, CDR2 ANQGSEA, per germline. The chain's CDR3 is CSVDSVSNEQFF. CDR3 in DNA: TGCAGCGTTGACTCTGTCAGCAATGAGCAGTTCTTC.

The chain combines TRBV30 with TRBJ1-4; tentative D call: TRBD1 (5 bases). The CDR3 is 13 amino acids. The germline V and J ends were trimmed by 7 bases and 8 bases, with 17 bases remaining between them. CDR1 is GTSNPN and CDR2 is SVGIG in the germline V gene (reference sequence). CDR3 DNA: TGTGCCTCCTCCCTACAGGTCCGGGAAAAACTGTTTTTT. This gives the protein CASSLQVREKLFF.

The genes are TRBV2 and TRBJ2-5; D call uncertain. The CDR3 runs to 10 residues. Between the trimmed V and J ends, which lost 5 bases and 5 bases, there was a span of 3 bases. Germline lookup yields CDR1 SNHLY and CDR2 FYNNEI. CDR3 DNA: TGTGCCAGCAGTCAGGAGACCCAGTACTTC. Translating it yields CASSQETQYF.

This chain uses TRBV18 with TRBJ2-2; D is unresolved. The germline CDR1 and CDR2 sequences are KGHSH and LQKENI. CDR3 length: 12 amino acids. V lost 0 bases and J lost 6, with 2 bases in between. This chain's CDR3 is CASSPPSGELFF. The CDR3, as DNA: TGTGCCAGCTCACCACCCTCCGGGGAGCTGTTTTTT.

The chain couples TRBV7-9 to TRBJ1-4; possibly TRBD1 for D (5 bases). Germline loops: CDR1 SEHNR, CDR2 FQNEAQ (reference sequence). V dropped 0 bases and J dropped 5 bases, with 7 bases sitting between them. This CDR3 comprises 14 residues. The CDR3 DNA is TGTGCCAGCAGCTTAGCGGGACTGAATGAAAAACTGTTTTTT. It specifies CASSLAGLNEKLFF. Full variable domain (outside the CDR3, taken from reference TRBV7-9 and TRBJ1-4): DTGVSQNPRHKITKRGQNVTFRCDPISEHNRLYWYRQTLGQGPEFLTYFQNEAQLEKSRLLSDRFSAERPKGSFSTLEIQRTEQGDSAMYLCASSLAGLNEKLFFGSGTQLSVL.

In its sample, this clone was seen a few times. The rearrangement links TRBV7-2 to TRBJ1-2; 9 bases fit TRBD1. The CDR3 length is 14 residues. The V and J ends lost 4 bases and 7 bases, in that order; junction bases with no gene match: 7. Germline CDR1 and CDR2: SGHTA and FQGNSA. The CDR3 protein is CASSSGQGLSGYTF. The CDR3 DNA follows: TGTGCCAGCAGCTCGGGACAGGGTTTGTCTGGCTACACCTTC.

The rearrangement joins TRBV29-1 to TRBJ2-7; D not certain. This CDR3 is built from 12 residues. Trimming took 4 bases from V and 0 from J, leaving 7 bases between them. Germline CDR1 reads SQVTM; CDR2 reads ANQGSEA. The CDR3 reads CSVATVSYEQYF. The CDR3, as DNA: TGCAGCGTTGCAACAGTCTCCTACGAGCAGTACTTC.

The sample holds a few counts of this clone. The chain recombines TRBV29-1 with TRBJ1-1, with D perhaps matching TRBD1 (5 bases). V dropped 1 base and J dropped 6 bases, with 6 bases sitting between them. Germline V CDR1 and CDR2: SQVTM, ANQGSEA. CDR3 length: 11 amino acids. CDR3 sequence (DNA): TGCAGCGTTGAAGGGGGGGCTGAAGCTTTCTTT. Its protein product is CSVEGGAEAFF. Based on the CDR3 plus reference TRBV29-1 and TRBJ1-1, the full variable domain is SAVISQKPSRDICQRGTSLTIQCQVDSQVTMMFWYRQQPGQSLTLIATANQGSEATYESGFVIDKFPISRPNLTFSTLTVSNMSPEDSSIYLCSVEGGAEAFFGQGTRLTVV.

For the CDR3, the DNA is TGCGCCAGCAGTCGAACCGGGACAGGGACAGATACGCAGTATTTT. Translating it yields CASSRTGTGTDTQYF. V is TRBV4-1 and J is TRBJ2-3; 9 bases agree with TRBD1. The junction had 7 bases not matched to a gene; V was cut back by 6 bases and J by 3 bases. The CDR3 loop spans 15 amino acids. CDR1 is MGHRA and CDR2 is YSYEKL in the germline V gene.

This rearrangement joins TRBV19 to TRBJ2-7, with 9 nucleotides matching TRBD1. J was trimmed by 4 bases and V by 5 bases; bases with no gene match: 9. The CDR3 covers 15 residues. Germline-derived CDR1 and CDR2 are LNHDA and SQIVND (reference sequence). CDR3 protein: CASSDRDRDGYEQYF. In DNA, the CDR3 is TGTGCCAGTAGTGACCGGGACAGGGACGGGTACGAGCAGTACTTC.

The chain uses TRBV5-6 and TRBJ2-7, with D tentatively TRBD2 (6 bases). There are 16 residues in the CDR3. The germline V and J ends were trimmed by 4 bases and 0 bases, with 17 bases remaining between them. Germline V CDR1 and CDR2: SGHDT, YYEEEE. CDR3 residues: CASSQYRDSLSYEQYF. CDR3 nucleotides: TGTGCCAGCAGCCAGTACCGGGACTCTCTCTCCTACGAGCAGTACTTC.

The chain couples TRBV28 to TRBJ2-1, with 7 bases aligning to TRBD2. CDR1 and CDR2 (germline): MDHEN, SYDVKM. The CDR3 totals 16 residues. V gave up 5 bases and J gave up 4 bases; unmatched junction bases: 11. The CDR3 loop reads CASSPSPSGMYNEQFF. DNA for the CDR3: TGTGCCAGCAGTCCCTCCCCTAGCGGAATGTACAATGAGCAGTTCTTC.

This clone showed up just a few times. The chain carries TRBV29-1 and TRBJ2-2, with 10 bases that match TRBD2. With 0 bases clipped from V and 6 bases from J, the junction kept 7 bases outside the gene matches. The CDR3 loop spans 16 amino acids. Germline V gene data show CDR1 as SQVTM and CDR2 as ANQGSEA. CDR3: CSVEDRLAGVPGELFF. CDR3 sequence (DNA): TGCAGCGTTGAAGATCGGCTAGCGGGAGTTCCCGGGGAGCTGTTTTTT.

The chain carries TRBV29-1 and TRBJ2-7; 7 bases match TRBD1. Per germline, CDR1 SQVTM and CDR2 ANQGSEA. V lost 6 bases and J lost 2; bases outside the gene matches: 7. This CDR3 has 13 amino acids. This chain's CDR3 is CSVRDSLTYEQYF. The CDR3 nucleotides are TGCAGCGTCCGGGACAGTCTAACCTACGAGCAGTACTTC.

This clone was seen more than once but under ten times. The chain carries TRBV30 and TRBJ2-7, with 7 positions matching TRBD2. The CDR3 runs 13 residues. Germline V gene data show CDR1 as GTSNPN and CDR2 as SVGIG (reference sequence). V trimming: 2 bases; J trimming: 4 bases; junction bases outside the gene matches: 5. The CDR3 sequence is CAWSLAAAYEQYF. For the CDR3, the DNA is TGTGCCTGGAGTCTAGCGGCAGCATACGAGCAGTACTTC.

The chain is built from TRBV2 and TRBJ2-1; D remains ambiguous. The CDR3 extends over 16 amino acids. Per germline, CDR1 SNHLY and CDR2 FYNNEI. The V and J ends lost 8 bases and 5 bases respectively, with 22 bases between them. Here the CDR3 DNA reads TGTGCCAGCCTGCGATGGTCAGGATTTCAAAACAATGAGCAGTTCTTC. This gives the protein CASLRWSGFQNNEQFF.

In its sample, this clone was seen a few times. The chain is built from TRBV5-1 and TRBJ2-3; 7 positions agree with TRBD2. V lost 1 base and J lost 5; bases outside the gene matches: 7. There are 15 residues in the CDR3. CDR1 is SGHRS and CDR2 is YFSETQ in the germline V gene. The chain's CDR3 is CASSLLGTSEDTQYF. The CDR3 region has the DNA TGCGCCAGCAGCTTGTTAGGTACTAGCGAAGATACGCAGTATTTT.

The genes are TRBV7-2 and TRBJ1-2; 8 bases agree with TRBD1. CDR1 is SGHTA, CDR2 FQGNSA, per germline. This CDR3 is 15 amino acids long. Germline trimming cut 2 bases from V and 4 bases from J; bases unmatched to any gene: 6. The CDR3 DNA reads TGTGCCAGCAGCTTATCAGGGGGCGCGGGCTATGGCTACACCTTC. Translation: CASSLSGGAGYGYTF.

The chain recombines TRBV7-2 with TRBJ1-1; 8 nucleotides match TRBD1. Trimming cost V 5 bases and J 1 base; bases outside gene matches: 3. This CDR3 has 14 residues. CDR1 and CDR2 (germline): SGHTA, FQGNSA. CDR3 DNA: TGTGCCAGCAGCAGAGACAGGGGGAACACTGAAGCTTTCTTT. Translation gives CASSRDRGNTEAFF.

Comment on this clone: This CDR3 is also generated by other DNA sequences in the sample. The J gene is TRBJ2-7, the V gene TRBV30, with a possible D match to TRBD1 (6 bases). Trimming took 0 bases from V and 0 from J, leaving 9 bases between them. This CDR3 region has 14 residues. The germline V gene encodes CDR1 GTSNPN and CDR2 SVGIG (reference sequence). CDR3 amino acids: CAWSVGGTSYEQYF. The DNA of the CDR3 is TGTGCCTGGAGTGTAGGGGGAACCTCCTACGAGCAGTACTTC.

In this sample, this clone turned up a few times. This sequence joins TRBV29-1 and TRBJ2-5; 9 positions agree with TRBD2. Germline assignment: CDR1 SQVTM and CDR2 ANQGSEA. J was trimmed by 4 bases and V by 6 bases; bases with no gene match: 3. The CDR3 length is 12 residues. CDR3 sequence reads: CSVAAGGETQYF. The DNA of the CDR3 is TGCAGCGTGGCAGCGGGAGGAGAGACCCAGTACTTC.

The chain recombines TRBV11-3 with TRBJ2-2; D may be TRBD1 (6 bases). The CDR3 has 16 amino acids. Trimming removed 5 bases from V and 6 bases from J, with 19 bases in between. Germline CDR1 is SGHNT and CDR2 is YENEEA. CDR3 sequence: CASSPRQDSGPGELFF. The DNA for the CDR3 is TGTGCCAGCAGCCCCAGACAGGACTCGGGGCCCGGGGAGCTGTTTTTT.

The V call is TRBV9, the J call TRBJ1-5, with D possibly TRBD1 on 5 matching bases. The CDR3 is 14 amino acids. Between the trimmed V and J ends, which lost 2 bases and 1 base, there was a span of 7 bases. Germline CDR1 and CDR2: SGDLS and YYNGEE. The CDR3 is CASSVDTSNQPQHF. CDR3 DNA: TGTGCCAGCAGCGTGGACACGAGCAATCAGCCCCAGCATTTT.

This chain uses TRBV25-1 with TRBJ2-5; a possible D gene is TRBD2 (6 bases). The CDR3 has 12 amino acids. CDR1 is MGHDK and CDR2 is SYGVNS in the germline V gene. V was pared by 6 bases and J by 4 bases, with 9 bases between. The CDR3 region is CASSPGRETQYF. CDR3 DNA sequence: TGTGCCAGCAGCCCCGGGAGAGAGACCCAGTACTTC.

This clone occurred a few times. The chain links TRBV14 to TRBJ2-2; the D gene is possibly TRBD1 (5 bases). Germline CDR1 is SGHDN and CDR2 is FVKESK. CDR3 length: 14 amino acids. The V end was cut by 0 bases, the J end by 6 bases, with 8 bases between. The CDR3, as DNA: TGTGCCAGCAGCCAAGACAGGGTGGCCGGGGAGCTGTTTTTT. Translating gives CASSQDRVAGELFF.